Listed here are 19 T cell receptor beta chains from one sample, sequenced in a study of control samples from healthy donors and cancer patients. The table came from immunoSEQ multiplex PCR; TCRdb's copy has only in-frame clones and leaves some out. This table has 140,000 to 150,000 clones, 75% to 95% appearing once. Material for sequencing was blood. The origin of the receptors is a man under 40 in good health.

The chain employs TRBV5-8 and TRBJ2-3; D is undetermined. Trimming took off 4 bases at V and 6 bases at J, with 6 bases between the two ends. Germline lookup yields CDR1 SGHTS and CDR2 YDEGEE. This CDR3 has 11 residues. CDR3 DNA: TGTGCCAGCAGCCCCCGTGATACGCAGTATTTT. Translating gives CASSPRDTQYF.

The chain's CDR3 is CSVGQYNEQFF. The DNA of the CDR3 is TGCAGCGTCGGACAGTACAATGAGCAGTTCTTC. The chain combines TRBV29-1 with TRBJ2-1, with D possibly TRBD1 on 6 matching bases. The CDR3 runs 11 residues. The V gene's germline CDR1 is SQVTM and CDR2 ANQGSEA. Trimming removed 6 bases from V and 4 bases from J, with 7 bases in between.

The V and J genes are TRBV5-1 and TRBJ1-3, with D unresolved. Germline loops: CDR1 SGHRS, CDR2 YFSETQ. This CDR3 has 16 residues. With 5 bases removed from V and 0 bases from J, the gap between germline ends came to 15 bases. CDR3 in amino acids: CASSPRRGDSGNTIYF. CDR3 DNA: TGCGCCAGCAGTCCTCGACGGGGAGACTCTGGAAACACCATATATTTT.

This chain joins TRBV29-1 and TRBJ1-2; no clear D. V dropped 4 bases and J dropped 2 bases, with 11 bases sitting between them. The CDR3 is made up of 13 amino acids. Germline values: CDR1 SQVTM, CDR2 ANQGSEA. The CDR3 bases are TGCAGCGTTGGTGGCAGACCGAACTATGGCTACACCTTC. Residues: CSVGGRPNYGYTF. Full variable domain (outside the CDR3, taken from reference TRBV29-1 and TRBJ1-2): SAVISQKPSRDICQRGTSLTIQCQVDSQVTMMFWYRQQPGQSLTLIATANQGSEATYESGFVIDKFPISRPNLTFSTLTVSNMSPEDSSIYLCSVGGRPNYGYTFGSGTRLTVV.

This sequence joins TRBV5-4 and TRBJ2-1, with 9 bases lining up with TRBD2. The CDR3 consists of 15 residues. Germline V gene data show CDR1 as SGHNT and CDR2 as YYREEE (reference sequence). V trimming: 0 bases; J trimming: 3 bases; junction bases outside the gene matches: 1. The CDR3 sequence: CASSLGLAVYNEQFF. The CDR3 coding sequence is TGTGCCAGCAGCTTGGGACTAGCGGTCTACAATGAGCAGTTCTTC.

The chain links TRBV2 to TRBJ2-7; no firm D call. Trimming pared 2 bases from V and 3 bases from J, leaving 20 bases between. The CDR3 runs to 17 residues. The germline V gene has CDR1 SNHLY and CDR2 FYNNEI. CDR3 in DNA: TGTGCCAGCAGTGAATCACCCCCACAAGGCTCCCTCTACGAGCAGTACTTC. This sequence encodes CASSESPPQGSLYEQYF.

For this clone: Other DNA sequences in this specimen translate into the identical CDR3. The DNA of the CDR3 is TGTGCCAGCAGTGATAGGACAGGCTATGGCTACACCTTC. Encoded protein: CASSDRTGYGYTF. This chain uses TRBV6-1 with TRBJ1-2, with 7 bases matching TRBD1. The germline V gene has CDR1 MNHNS and CDR2 SASEGT. This CDR3 is 13 amino acids long. Trimming took 3 bases from V and 4 from J; bases not matched to a gene: 2.

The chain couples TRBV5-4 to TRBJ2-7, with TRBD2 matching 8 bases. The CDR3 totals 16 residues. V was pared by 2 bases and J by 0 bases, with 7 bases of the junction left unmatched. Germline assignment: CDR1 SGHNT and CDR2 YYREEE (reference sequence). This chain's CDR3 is CASSLNRGGSSYEQYF. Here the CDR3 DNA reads TGTGCCAGCAGCTTAAACCGGGGGGGGAGCTCCTACGAGCAGTACTTC.

CDR3: CASSAIGDSPLHF. The CDR3 DNA reads TGTGCCAGCAGCGCTATAGGTGATTCACCCCTCCACTTT. V usage is TRBV7-9 and J usage is TRBJ1-6; D call uncertain. The V gene's germline CDR1 is SEHNR and CDR2 FQNEAQ (reference sequence). The CDR3 is made up of 13 amino acids. With 5 bases removed from V and 8 bases from J, the gap between germline ends came to 10 bases.

The DNA for the CDR3 is TGTGCCAGCAGCTACAGGGGGGCCGAGCAGTACTTC. It codes for CASSYRGAEQYF. The chain couples TRBV7-9 to TRBJ2-7; 8 bases are shared with TRBD1. The CDR3 runs to 12 residues. V lost 4 bases and J lost 6; bases outside the gene matches: 2. Germline V gene sequence: CDR1 SEHNR, CDR2 FQNEAQ (reference sequence).

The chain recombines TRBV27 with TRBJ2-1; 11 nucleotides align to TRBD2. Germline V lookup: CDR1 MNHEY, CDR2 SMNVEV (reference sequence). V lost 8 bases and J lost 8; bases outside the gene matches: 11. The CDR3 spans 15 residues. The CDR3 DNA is TGTGCCAGCGGAATAGCGGGGGGGCCGGGGTATGAGCAGTTCTTC. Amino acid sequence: CASGIAGGPGYEQFF.

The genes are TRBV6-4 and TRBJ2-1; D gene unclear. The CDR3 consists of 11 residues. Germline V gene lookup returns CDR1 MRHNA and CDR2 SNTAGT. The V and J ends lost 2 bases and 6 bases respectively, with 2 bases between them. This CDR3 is CASSDGNEQFF. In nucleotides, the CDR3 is TGTGCCAGCAGTGACGGCAATGAGCAGTTCTTC.

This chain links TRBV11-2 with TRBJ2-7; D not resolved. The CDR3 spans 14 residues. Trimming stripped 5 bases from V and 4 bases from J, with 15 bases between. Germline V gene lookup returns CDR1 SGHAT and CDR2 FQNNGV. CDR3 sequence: CASSPVGYSYEQYF. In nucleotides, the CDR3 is TGTGCCAGCAGCCCCGTCGGATATTCGTACGAGCAGTACTTC.

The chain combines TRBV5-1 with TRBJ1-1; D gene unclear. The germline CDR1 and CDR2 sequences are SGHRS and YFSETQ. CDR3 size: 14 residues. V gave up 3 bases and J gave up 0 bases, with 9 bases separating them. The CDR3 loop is CASSYGKVNTEAFF. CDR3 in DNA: TGCGCCAGCAGCTACGGGAAGGTGAACACTGAAGCTTTCTTT. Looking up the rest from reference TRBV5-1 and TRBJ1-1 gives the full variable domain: KAGVTQTPRYLIKTRGQQVTLSCSPISGHRSVSWYQQTPGQGLQFLFEYFSETQRNKGNFPGRFSGRQFSNSRSEMNVSTLELGDSALYLCASSYGKVNTEAFFGQGTRLTVV.

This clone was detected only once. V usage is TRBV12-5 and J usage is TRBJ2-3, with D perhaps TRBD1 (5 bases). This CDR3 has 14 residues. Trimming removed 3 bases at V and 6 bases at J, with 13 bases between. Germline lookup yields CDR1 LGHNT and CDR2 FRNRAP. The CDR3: CASGLGATTDTQYF. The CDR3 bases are TGTGCTAGTGGTTTAGGGGCAACGACCGATACGCAGTATTTT.

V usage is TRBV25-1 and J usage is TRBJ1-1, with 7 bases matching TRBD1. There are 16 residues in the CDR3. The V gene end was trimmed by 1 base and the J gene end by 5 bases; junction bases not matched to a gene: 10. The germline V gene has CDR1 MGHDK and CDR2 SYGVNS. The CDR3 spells CASSEFVQGERTEAFF. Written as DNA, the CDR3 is TGTGCCAGCAGTGAATTCGTCCAGGGGGAAAGAACTGAAGCTTTCTTT.

The CDR3 DNA is TGTGCCACCAGTGATCAGCGGACAGGGACAGAGACCCAGTACTTC. It codes for CATSDQRTGTETQYF. The chain is built from TRBV24-1 and TRBJ2-5; 8 nucleotides match TRBD1. The germline gives CDR1 KGHDR, CDR2 SFDVKD. The CDR3 spans 15 residues. Losses at the gene ends were 3 bases for V and 4 bases for J; bases not matched to a gene: 6.

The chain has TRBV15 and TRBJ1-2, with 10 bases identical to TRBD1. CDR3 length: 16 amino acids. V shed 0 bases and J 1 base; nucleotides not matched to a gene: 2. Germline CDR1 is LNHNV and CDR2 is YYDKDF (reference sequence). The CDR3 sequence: CATSRDRTGGNYGYTF. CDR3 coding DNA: TGTGCCACCAGCAGAGATCGGACAGGGGGTAACTATGGCTACACCTTC.

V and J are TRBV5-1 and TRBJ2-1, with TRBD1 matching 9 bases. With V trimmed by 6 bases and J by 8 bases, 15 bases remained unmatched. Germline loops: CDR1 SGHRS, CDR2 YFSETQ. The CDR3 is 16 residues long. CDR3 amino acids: CASTASPGQGKDEQFF. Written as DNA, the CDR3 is TGCGCCAGCACCGCGTCGCCGGGACAGGGAAAAGATGAGCAGTTCTTC.